A selection of T cell receptor beta chains follows, all from one sample in a study of blood T cell repertoires in COVID-19. The data were produced by immunoSEQ multiplex PCR, yet TCRdb's version contains in-frame clones alone and is incomplete. The profile shows tens of thousands of clones, roughly 86% of them singletons. The specimen was peripheral blood. These TCRs come from a human donor in a cohort sampled during active COVID-19. Each CDR3 is given with its conserved first and last residue. Each record gives: CDR3 protein, CDR3 DNA, D gene, J gene, clone size, V gene, CDR3 length. D genes are given only for firm matches. A clone size is listed for some rows: how often the clone was seen (once, few, many), or a class if it is expanded.

CDR3 protein: CASSPGLTTDTQYF
CDR3 DNA: TGTGCCAGCAGCCCAGGACTAACCACAGATACGCAGTATTTT
D gene: NA
J gene: TRBJ2-3
clone size: NA
V gene: TRBV7-3
CDR3 length: 14

CDR3 protein: CASRSGDQPQHF
CDR3 DNA: TGTGCCAGCAGATCAGGGGATCAGCCCCAGCATTTT
D gene: NA
J gene: TRBJ1-5
clone size: NA
V gene: TRBV3-1/TRBV3-2
CDR3 length: 12

CDR3 protein: CASSSGLAGTTDTQYF
CDR3 DNA: TGTGCCAGCAGCTCAGGACTAGCGGGGACCACAGATACGCAGTATTTT
D gene: TRBD2
J gene: TRBJ2-3
clone size: NA
V gene: TRBV7-2
CDR3 length: 16

CDR3 protein: CAWRAILGLGGTEAFF
CDR3 DNA: TGTGCCTGGAGAGCGATACTCGGCCTTGGGGGGACTGAAGCTTTCTTT
D gene: NA
J gene: TRBJ1-1
clone size: NA
V gene: TRBV30
CDR3 length: 16

CDR3 protein: CASSYESPGQGAGYF
CDR3 DNA: TGCGCCAGCAGCTACGAAAGTCCGGGACAGGGCGCGGGTTACTTC
D gene: TRBD1
J gene: TRBJ2-5
clone size: NA
V gene: TRBV5-1
CDR3 length: 15

CDR3 protein: CASSYTTEALDTQYF
CDR3 DNA: TGTGCCAGCAGTTACACGACAGAAGCTCTGGATACGCAGTATTTT
D gene: NA
J gene: TRBJ2-3
clone size: NA
V gene: TRBV6-2/TRBV6-3
CDR3 length: 15

CDR3 protein: CASSKHRRELNSPLHF
CDR3 DNA: TGTGCCAGCAGCAAACACCGGCGGGAACTTAATTCACCCCTCCACTTT
D gene: NA
J gene: TRBJ1-6
clone size: NA
V gene: TRBV21-1
CDR3 length: 16

CDR3 protein: CASSALGRNTEAFF
CDR3 DNA: TGTGCCAGCAGCGCACTTGGGAGAAACACTGAAGCTTTCTTT
D gene: NA
J gene: TRBJ1-1
clone size: NA
V gene: TRBV28
CDR3 length: 14

CDR3 protein: CASRKQGGNEKLFF
CDR3 DNA: TGTGCCAGTAGAAAACAAGGGGGCAATGAAAAACTGTTTTTT
D gene: TRBD1
J gene: TRBJ1-4
clone size: few
V gene: TRBV19
CDR3 length: 14

CDR3 protein: CASISGAVNTGELFF
CDR3 DNA: TGTGCCAGTATTAGTGGGGCAGTGAACACCGGGGAGCTGTTTTTT
D gene: NA
J gene: TRBJ2-2
clone size: NA
V gene: TRBV19
CDR3 length: 15

CDR3 protein: CASSPDFLTDTQYF
CDR3 DNA: TGCGCCAGCAGCCCTGACTTTCTCACAGATACGCAGTATTTT
D gene: NA
J gene: TRBJ2-3
clone size: NA
V gene: TRBV4-1
CDR3 length: 14

CDR3 protein: CASSPGTVRGHTF
CDR3 DNA: TGTGCCAGTAGTCCAGGGACAGTAAGGGGTCACACCTTC
D gene: TRBD1
J gene: TRBJ1-2
clone size: NA
V gene: TRBV19
CDR3 length: 13

CDR3 protein: CASSIQGVLDTQYF
CDR3 DNA: TGTGCCAGTAGTATACAGGGGGTGCTAGATACGCAGTATTTT
D gene: TRBD1
J gene: TRBJ2-3
clone size: NA
V gene: TRBV19
CDR3 length: 14

CDR3 protein: CATSGQGGNTEAFF
CDR3 DNA: TGTGCCACCTCGGGACAGGGAGGGAACACTGAAGCTTTCTTT
D gene: TRBD1
J gene: TRBJ1-1
clone size: NA
V gene: TRBV5-6
CDR3 length: 14

CDR3 protein: CASSETGTGGEQYF
CDR3 DNA: TGTGCCAGCAGTGAAACCGGGACAGGGGGCGAGCAGTACTTC
D gene: TRBD1
J gene: TRBJ2-7
clone size: NA
V gene: TRBV2
CDR3 length: 14

CDR3 protein: CASSSPGGGTDTQYF
CDR3 DNA: TGTGCCAGCAGTTCCCCTGGCGGGGGCACAGATACGCAGTATTTT
D gene: NA
J gene: TRBJ2-3
clone size: NA
V gene: TRBV5-4
CDR3 length: 15

CDR3 protein: CASSLYNEQFF
CDR3 DNA: TGTGCCAGCAGCCTATACAATGAGCAGTTCTTC
D gene: NA
J gene: TRBJ2-1
clone size: once
V gene: TRBV5-6
CDR3 length: 11

CDR3 protein: CASSRGDTQYF
CDR3 DNA: TGTGCCAGCAGCAGGGGAGATACGCAGTATTTT
D gene: NA
J gene: TRBJ2-3
clone size: NA
V gene: TRBV6-2/TRBV6-3
CDR3 length: 11

CDR3 protein: CASSYSRAGGLGYTF
CDR3 DNA: TGTGCCAGCAGTTACTCAAGGGCAGGGGGCCTTGGCTACACCTTC
D gene: TRBD1
J gene: TRBJ1-2
clone size: NA
V gene: TRBV6-6
CDR3 length: 15

CDR3 protein: CASSQPDRESEKLFF
CDR3 DNA: TGCGCCAGCAGCCAACCTGACAGGGAAAGCGAAAAACTGTTTTTT
D gene: TRBD1
J gene: TRBJ1-4
clone size: NA
V gene: TRBV4-1
CDR3 length: 15

CDR3 protein: CAWIRTATNYGYTF
CDR3 DNA: TGTGCCTGGATCAGGACAGCCACTAACTATGGCTACACCTTC
D gene: NA
J gene: TRBJ1-2
clone size: NA
V gene: TRBV30
CDR3 length: 14

CDR3 protein: CASSRGLMNTEAFF
CDR3 DNA: TGTGCCAGCAGCAGGGGCCTCATGAACACTGAAGCTTTCTTT
D gene: NA
J gene: TRBJ1-1
clone size: once
V gene: TRBV28
CDR3 length: 14

CDR3 protein: CATSDLGQGADTQYF
CDR3 DNA: TGTGCCACCAGTGATTTGGGACAGGGCGCAGATACGCAGTATTTT
D gene: TRBD1
J gene: TRBJ2-3
clone size: NA
V gene: TRBV24-1
CDR3 length: 15

CDR3 protein: CASSPLGTGVPDTQYF
CDR3 DNA: TGTGCCAGCAGCCCACTCGGGACAGGGGTGCCAGATACGCAGTATTTT
D gene: TRBD1
J gene: TRBJ2-3
clone size: NA
V gene: TRBV7-8
CDR3 length: 16

CDR3 protein: CASRTTGQGAYQPQHF
CDR3 DNA: TGTGCCAGTAGAACTACCGGACAGGGGGCTTATCAGCCCCAGCATTTT
D gene: TRBD1
J gene: TRBJ1-5
clone size: NA
V gene: TRBV19
CDR3 length: 16

CDR3 protein: CASSAVSGSTDTQYF
CDR3 DNA: TGTGCCAGCAGCGCCGTTAGCGGGAGCACAGATACGCAGTATTTT
D gene: TRBD2
J gene: TRBJ2-3
clone size: NA
V gene: TRBV5-6
CDR3 length: 15

CDR3 protein: CASSLIDSNYGYTF
CDR3 DNA: TGTGCCAGCAGCTTAATCGACAGCAACTATGGCTACACCTTC
D gene: NA
J gene: TRBJ1-2
clone size: NA
V gene: TRBV7-9
CDR3 length: 14

CDR3 protein: CASSWGLAGVENTGELFF
CDR3 DNA: TGTGCCAGCAGCTGGGGACTAGCGGGGGTAGAAAACACCGGGGAGCTGTTTTTT
D gene: TRBD2
J gene: TRBJ2-2
clone size: NA
V gene: TRBV5-4
CDR3 length: 18

CDR3 protein: CASSVAYEQFF
CDR3 DNA: TGTGCCAGCAGCGTAGCCTATGAGCAGTTCTTC
D gene: NA
J gene: TRBJ2-1
clone size: many
V gene: TRBV9
CDR3 length: 11

CDR3 protein: CASSRGQQNNQPQHF
CDR3 DNA: TGTGCCAGCAGCAGAGGACAGCAAAACAATCAGCCCCAGCATTTT
D gene: NA
J gene: TRBJ1-5
clone size: NA
V gene: TRBV7-2
CDR3 length: 15

CDR3 protein: CASSLTEANYGYTF
CDR3 DNA: TGTGCCAGCAGCTTGACAGAAGCTAACTATGGCTACACCTTC
D gene: NA
J gene: TRBJ1-2
clone size: few
V gene: TRBV7-2
CDR3 length: 14

CDR3 protein: CASQSGRISYEQYF
CDR3 DNA: TGTGCCAGCCAGTCAGGCCGTATCTCCTACGAGCAGTACTTC
D gene: NA
J gene: TRBJ2-7
clone size: NA
V gene: TRBV6-5
CDR3 length: 14

CDR3 protein: CAWRGGATYNSPLHF
CDR3 DNA: TGTGCCTGGAGGGGGGGGGCTACCTATAATTCACCCCTCCACTTT
D gene: NA
J gene: TRBJ1-6
clone size: NA
V gene: TRBV30
CDR3 length: 15

CDR3 protein: CASSRRGGYEQYF
CDR3 DNA: TGTGCCAGCAGCCGCCGGGGGGGGTACGAGCAGTACTTC
D gene: TRBD2
J gene: TRBJ2-7
clone size: NA
V gene: TRBV7-2
CDR3 length: 13

CDR3 protein: CASSSRGPLGTTQYF
CDR3 DNA: TGTGCCAGTAGTTCCAGGGGCCCCCTGGGAACTACGCAGTATTTT
D gene: NA
J gene: TRBJ2-3
clone size: NA
V gene: TRBV19
CDR3 length: 15

CDR3 protein: CASSEAWRGNTGELFF
CDR3 DNA: TGTGCCAGCAGTGAAGCCTGGCGGGGGAACACCGGGGAGCTGTTTTTT
D gene: NA
J gene: TRBJ2-2
clone size: once
V gene: TRBV6-1
CDR3 length: 16

CDR3 protein: CASSPTSGVIGDTQYF
CDR3 DNA: TGTGCCAGCAGCCCGACTAGCGGGGTTATCGGAGATACGCAGTATTTT
D gene: TRBD2
J gene: TRBJ2-3
clone size: NA
V gene: TRBV2
CDR3 length: 16

CDR3 protein: CASRLAGIDTQYF
CDR3 DNA: TGTGCCAGTAGACTAGCGGGGATAGATACGCAGTATTTT
D gene: TRBD2
J gene: TRBJ2-3
clone size: NA
V gene: TRBV19
CDR3 length: 13

CDR3 protein: CASSEGFGGAHGYTF
CDR3 DNA: TGTGCCAGCAGTGAGGGTTTCGGGGGGGCTCATGGCTACACCTTC
D gene: NA
J gene: TRBJ1-2
clone size: NA
V gene: TRBV25-1
CDR3 length: 15

CDR3 protein: CASSLLPGRGEQFF
CDR3 DNA: TGCGCCAGCAGCTTGCTTCCGGGCAGGGGTGAGCAGTTCTTC
D gene: NA
J gene: TRBJ2-1
clone size: NA
V gene: TRBV5-1
CDR3 length: 14